Each of the 10 T cell receptor beta chains below was sequenced from the same sample in a study of T cell repertoires in cytomegalovirus infection (dated 2019 in TCRdb). The instrument given in TCRdb is Illumina HiSeq 1500. TCRdb reran the public reads through fastp at Q25 and MiXCR, keeping productive beta chains. Each entry merges the rows of one CDR3 protein and shows their most common DNA and genes. The sample table holds some 110,000 distinct CDR3 sequences, of which 10% were seen once. The ten largest clones take up around 33% of the sample. Antigen specificity for these receptors is unknown. Sequences were obtained from PBMCs, sequenced either directly or after in vitro stimulation (not recorded which). These receptors were obtained from a human donor in good health (CMV status not recorded). Some clones in this sample may be carry-over from other donors' samples.

This chain uses TRBV7-6 with TRBJ2-3, with 13 bases lining up with TRBD2. The CDR3 is 20 amino acids. The V gene end was trimmed by 5 bases and the J gene end by 3 bases; junction bases not matched to a gene: 17. Germline CDR1 reads SGHVS; CDR2 reads FNYEAQ. CDR3 DNA: TGTGCCAGCAGCACCCACAGGGGCACTAGACTAGCGGGAGGAACAGATACGCAGTATTTT. Its translation: CASSTHRGTRLAGGTDTQYF.

This clonotype was detected a few times. The V and J genes are TRBV6-1 and TRBJ2-2, with D possibly matching TRBD1 (6 bases). Germline CDR1 and CDR2: MNHNS and SASEGT. Trimming left V 5 bases short and J 8 bases short, with 18 bases between. The CDR3 sequence is 15 residues long. CDR3 loop: CASSLQGWAPGELFF. CDR3 bases: TGTGCCAGCAGTCTACAGGGTTGGGCACCGGGGGAGCTGTTTTTT.

This clonotype was seen many times. V and J are TRBV19 and TRBJ1-4; 7 bases match TRBD1. CDR1 is LNHDA and CDR2 is SQIVND in the germline V gene (reference sequence). J gave up 0 bases and V 5 bases, and 3 bases lay outside the gene matches. CDR3 length equals 15 residues. Here the CDR3 reads CASSPGTATNEKLFF. CDR3 DNA sequence: TGTGCCAGTAGTCCGGGGACAGCAACTAATGAAAAACTGTTTTTT.

V is TRBV19 and J is TRBJ2-1; 7 nucleotides line up with TRBD1. V lost 9 bases to trimming and J lost 7 bases; unmatched junction nucleotides: 3. This CDR3 has 11 residues. Germline V lookup: CDR1 LNHDA, CDR2 SQIVND (reference sequence). CDR3 in amino acids: CARRQGNEQFF. The CDR3 DNA is TGTGCCAGAAGACAGGGTAATGAGCAGTTCTTC.

This clonotype has ten or more counts. The rearrangement joins TRBV5-1 to TRBJ2-1, with no clear D. The V end lost 1 base, the J end lost 7 bases, and 12 bases lay between the germline ends. This CDR3 comprises 14 residues. Germline CDR1 and CDR2: SGHRS and YFSETQ. CDR3 coding DNA: TGCGCCAGCAGCTTGAAAGATCTGGGGAATGAGCAGTTCTTC. It codes for CASSLKDLGNEQFF.

On this clonotype: A much larger clonotype is one base distant, so this may be a read error. V gene TRBV9 combines with J gene TRBJ2-2; 9 nucleotides align to TRBD1. CDR1 is SGDLS and CDR2 is YYNGEE in the germline V gene. CDR3 length: 16 amino acids. The CDR3 reads CASSVVDRGVAGELIF. CDR3 in DNA: TGTGCCAGCAGCGTAGTGGACAGGGGAGTCGCCGGGGAGCTGATTTTT.

This clonotype showed up just a few times. This sequence joins TRBV20-1 and TRBJ1-6; D is perhaps TRBD1 (6 bases). From germline, CDR1 is DFQATT and CDR2 SNEGSKA (reference sequence). CDR3 length equals 16 residues. Trimming pared 1 base from V and 8 bases from J, leaving 18 bases between. The CDR3, as DNA: TGCAGTGCTAGAGTGAATTCCGGGGGCGCGGATTCACCCCTCCACTTT. Residues: CSARVNSGGADSPLHF.

As to this clonotype: A much larger clone sits a single nucleotide away, making a read error possible. No conserved phenylalanine or tryptophan is present at the end of the CDR3, so a read error is the likely explanation. The chain couples TRBV24-1 to TRBJ2-5, with 9 bases fitting TRBD2. V gave up 4 bases and J gave up 5 bases; unmatched junction bases: 10. The germline V gene encodes CDR1 KGHDR and CDR2 SFDVKD. This CDR3 is 16 amino acids long. CDR3 nucleotides: TGTGCCACCAGTGACCCGACTAGCGGTGCAGGGGAGACCCAGTACCTC. It specifies CATSDPTSGAGETQYL.

In this sample, this clonotype turned up many times. The chain couples TRBV7-3 to TRBJ2-3, with 11 positions matching TRBD1. Germline V gene lookup returns CDR1 SGHTA and CDR2 FQGTGA. This CDR3 region has 14 residues. V was pared by 5 bases and J by 5 bases, with 3 bases of the junction left unmatched. The CDR3, as DNA: TGTGCCAGCAGCAGGACAGGGGGCGGAGATACGCAGTATTTT. It specifies CASSRTGGGDTQYF.

This clonotype was counted a few times. Here the CDR3 reads CASRRDDSYGYTF. The CDR3 DNA is TGTGCCAGCAGGAGGGACGATTCCTATGGCTACACCTTC. The genes are TRBV2 and TRBJ1-2; weak D call: TRBD1 (5 bases). This CDR3 region has 13 residues. Trimming pared 6 bases from V and 4 bases from J, leaving 12 bases between. The germline CDR1 and CDR2 sequences are SNHLY and FYNNEI.